The 9 T cell receptor beta chains in this list originate from one sample, sequenced in a study of cytomegalovirus exposure and HLA in healthy donors. PCR primers comprised 60 Vbeta and 13 Jbeta primers. The assay was immunoSEQ multiplex PCR, and TCRdb's table has in-frame clones only and misses some. The table has under 200,000 clones, roughly 80% seen once. The sequencing input was PBMCs. Source of these receptors: a woman aged 45-65 years in good health and CMV-seropositive.

The V call is TRBV7-2, the J call TRBJ1-5; D gene ambiguous. In germline, CDR1 is SGHTA, CDR2 FQGNSA. This CDR3 spans 14 amino acids. With 1 base removed from V and 8 bases from J, the gap between germline ends came to 12 bases. The CDR3 here is CASSLGAGPEPQHF. The CDR3 bases are TGTGCCAGCAGCTTAGGTGCGGGCCCGGAGCCCCAGCATTTT.

The CDR3 protein is CASFRDRRTGELFF. CDR3 coding DNA: TGTGCCAGCTTCCGGGACAGACGAACCGGGGAGCTGTTTTTT. The rearrangement joins TRBV18 to TRBJ2-2, with 7 bases aligning to TRBD1. The CDR3 is made up of 14 amino acids. Germline V lookup: CDR1 KGHSH, CDR2 LQKENI. Losses at the gene ends were 7 bases for V and 5 bases for J; bases not matched to a gene: 7.

This clone was seen a handful of times. This likely stems from a read error, as it lies one base from a far larger clone. Other DNA sequences from this sample encode an identical CDR3 as well. The chain is built from TRBV5-1 and TRBJ1-1; TRBD1 might be the D (6 bases). Per germline, CDR1 SGHRS and CDR2 YFSETQ. The CDR3 covers 13 residues. V was cut by 6 bases and J by 7 bases, with 16 bases left in between. The CDR3 protein is CASTDGTQFEAFF. Here the CDR3 DNA reads TGCGCCAGCACCGATGGGACACAATTTGAAGCTTTCTTT.

In regard to this clone: The same CDR3 arises from other DNA sequences in this sample as well. This chain joins TRBV6-6 and TRBJ2-2; the match to TRBD2 covers 8 bases. The germline V gene has CDR1 MNHNY and CDR2 SVGAGI (reference sequence). V shed 6 bases and J 0 bases; nucleotides not matched to a gene: 3. The CDR3 runs 15 residues. The CDR3 region has the DNA TGTGCCAGCAGAAATAGCGGGGCGAACACCGGGGAGCTGTTTTTT. Translation: CASRNSGANTGELFF.

As concerns this clone: This specimen includes other DNA sequences encoding the same CDR3. The V gene is TRBV7-2, the J gene TRBJ2-5; D possibly corresponds to TRBD2 (5 bases). CDR3 size: 15 residues. Per germline, CDR1 SGHTA and CDR2 FQGNSA. Deletions cut 1 base from V and 2 bases from J, with 11 bases between. This CDR3 is CASSLVLARQETQYF. The CDR3 DNA follows: TGTGCCAGCAGCTTAGTCCTAGCAAGACAAGAGACCCAGTACTTC.

This sequence joins TRBV30 and TRBJ2-3, with 8 nucleotides matching TRBD2. CDR1 is GTSNPN, CDR2 SVGIG, per germline (reference sequence). This CDR3 is 13 amino acids long. V dropped 5 bases and J dropped 4; count of bases not matched to a gene: 5. The CDR3 region is CAWGTRSADTQYF. The CDR3 DNA reads TGTGCCTGGGGGACTAGAAGCGCAGATACGCAGTATTTT. The full variable domain, with the rest looked up from reference TRBV30 and TRBJ2-3, is SQTIHQWPATLVQPVGSPLSLECTVEGTSNPNLYWYRQAAGRGLQLLFYSVGIGQISSEVPQNLSASRPQDRQFILSSKKLLLSDSGFYLCAWGTRSADTQYFGPGTRLTVL.

On this clone: The identical CDR3 is also encoded by other nucleotide sequences in the sample. The J gene is TRBJ1-1, the V gene TRBV5-4, with D maybe TRBD1 (5 bases). Germline-derived CDR1 and CDR2 are SGHNT and YYREEE (reference sequence). The V end was cut by 4 bases, the J end by 0 bases, with 13 bases between. CDR3 length: 15 residues. The CDR3, as DNA: TGTGCCAGCAGCCTGGACTCGGGGGTGAACACTGAAGCTTTCTTT. Its translation is CASSLDSGVNTEAFF.

The CDR3 protein is CSVEDSRWKGTDTQYF. The DNA of the CDR3 is TGCAGCGTTGAAGACTCGAGGTGGAAGGGGACAGATACGCAGTATTTT. The chain is built from TRBV29-1 and TRBJ2-3, with D perhaps matching TRBD1 (5 bases). Trimming pared 0 bases from V and 3 bases from J, leaving 16 bases between. The CDR3 length is 16 residues. Looked up from germline, CDR1 is SQVTM and CDR2 is ANQGSEA.

This chain connects TRBV7-9 to TRBJ1-5, with D possibly being TRBD1 (5 bases). The CDR3 length is 15 residues. V lost 4 bases and J lost 0, with 10 bases in between. Germline lookup yields CDR1 SEHNR and CDR2 FQNEAQ (reference sequence). The CDR3 protein is CASSWGGGSNQPQHF. CDR3 bases: TGTGCCAGCAGCTGGGGCGGGGGTAGCAATCAGCCCCAGCATTTT. Looking up the rest from reference TRBV7-9 and TRBJ1-5 gives the full variable domain: DTGVSQNPRHKITKRGQNVTFRCDPISEHNRLYWYRQTLGQGPEFLTYFQNEAQLEKSRLLSDRFSAERPKGSFSTLEIQRTEQGDSAMYLCASSWGGGSNQPQHFGDGTRLSIL.